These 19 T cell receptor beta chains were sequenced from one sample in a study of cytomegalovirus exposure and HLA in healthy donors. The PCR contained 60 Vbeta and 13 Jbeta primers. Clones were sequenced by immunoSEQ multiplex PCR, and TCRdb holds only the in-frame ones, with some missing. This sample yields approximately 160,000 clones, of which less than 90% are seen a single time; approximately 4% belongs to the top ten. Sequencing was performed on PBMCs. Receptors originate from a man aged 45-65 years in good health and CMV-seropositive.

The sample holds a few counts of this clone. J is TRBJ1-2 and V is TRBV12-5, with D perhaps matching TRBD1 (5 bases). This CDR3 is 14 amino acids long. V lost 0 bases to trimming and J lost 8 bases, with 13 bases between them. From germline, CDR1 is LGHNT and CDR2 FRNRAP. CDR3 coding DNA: TGTGCTAGTGGTTTGGTACCGGGGGTTGAGGGCTACACCTTC. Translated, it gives CASGLVPGVEGYTF.

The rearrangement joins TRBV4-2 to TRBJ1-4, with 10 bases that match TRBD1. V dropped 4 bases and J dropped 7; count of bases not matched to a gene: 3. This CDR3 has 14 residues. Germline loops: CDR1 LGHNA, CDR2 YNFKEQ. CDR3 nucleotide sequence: TGTGCCAGCAGCCCCCGGGACAGGGGTGAAAAACTGTTTTTT. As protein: CASSPRDRGEKLFF.

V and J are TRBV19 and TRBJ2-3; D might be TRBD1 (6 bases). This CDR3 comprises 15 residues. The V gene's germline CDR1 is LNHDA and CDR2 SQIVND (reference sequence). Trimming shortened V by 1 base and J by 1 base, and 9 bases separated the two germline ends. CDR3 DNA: TGTGCCAGTAGTATAGGAAGACAGGGCACAGATACGCAGTATTTT. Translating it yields CASSIGRQGTDTQYF.

The CDR3 nucleotides are TGTGCCACCAGCAGAGACAACAGGGGTTCGTCTGGAAACACCATATATTTT. It encodes CATSRDNRGSSGNTIYF. The gene calls are TRBV15 and TRBJ1-3, with 7 bases identical to TRBD1. CDR1 is LNHNV, CDR2 YYDKDF, per germline (reference sequence). The V gene end was trimmed by 0 bases and the J gene end by 1 base; junction bases not matched to a gene: 6. The CDR3 length is 17 residues.

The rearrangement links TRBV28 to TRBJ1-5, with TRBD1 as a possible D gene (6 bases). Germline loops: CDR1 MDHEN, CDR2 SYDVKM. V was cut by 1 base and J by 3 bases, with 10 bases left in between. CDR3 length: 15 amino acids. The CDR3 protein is CASSLLRDNNQPQHF. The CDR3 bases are TGTGCCAGCAGTTTATTGAGGGACAACAATCAGCCCCAGCATTTT.

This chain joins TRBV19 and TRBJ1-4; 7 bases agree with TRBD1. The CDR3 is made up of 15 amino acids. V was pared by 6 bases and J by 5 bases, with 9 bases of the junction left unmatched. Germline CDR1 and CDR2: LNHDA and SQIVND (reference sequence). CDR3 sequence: CASSFGTAQNEKLFF. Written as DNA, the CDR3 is TGTGCCAGTAGCTTCGGGACAGCGCAAAATGAAAAACTGTTTTTT. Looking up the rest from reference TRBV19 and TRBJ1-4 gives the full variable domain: DGGITQSPKYLFRKEGQNVTLSCEQNLNHDAMYWYRQDPGQGLRLIYYSQIVNDFQKGDIAEGYSVSREKKESFPLTVTSAQKNPTAFYLCASSFGTAQNEKLFFGSGTQLSVL.

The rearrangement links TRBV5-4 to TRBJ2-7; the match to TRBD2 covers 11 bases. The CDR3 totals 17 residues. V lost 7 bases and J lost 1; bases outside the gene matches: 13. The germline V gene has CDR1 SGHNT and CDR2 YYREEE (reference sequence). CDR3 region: CASSRGPGLAESYEQYF. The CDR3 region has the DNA TGTGCCAGCTCCCGGGGTCCGGGACTAGCGGAATCCTACGAGCAGTACTTC.

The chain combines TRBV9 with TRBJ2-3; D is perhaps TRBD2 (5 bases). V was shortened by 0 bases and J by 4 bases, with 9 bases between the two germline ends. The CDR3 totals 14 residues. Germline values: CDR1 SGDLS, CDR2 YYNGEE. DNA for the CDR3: TGTGCCAGCAGCGTAGGCGGGCGGGCAGATACGCAGTATTTT. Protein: CASSVGGRADTQYF.

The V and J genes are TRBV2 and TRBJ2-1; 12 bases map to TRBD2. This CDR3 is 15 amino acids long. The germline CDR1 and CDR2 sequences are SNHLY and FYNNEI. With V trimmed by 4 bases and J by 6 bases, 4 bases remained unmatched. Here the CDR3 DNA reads TGTGCCAGCAGTGCAGGGACTAGCGGGTTCAATGAGCAGTTCTTC. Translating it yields CASSAGTSGFNEQFF.

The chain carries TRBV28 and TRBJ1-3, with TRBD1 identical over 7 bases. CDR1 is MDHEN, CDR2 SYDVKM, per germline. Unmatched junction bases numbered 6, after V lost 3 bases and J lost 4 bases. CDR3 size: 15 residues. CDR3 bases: TGTGCCAGCAGTTTTATAGGGGGCTTGGGAAACACCATATATTTT. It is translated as CASSFIGGLGNTIYF.

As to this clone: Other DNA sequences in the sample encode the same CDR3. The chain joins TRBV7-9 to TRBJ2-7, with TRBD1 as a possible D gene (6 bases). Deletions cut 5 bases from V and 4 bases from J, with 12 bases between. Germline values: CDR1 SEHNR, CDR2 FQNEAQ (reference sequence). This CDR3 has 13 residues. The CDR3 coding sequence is TGTGCCAGCAGCCCACGGGACACTTACGAGCAGTACTTC. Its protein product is CASSPRDTYEQYF. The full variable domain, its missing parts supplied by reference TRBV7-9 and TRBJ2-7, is DTGVSQNPRHKITKRGQNVTFRCDPISEHNRLYWYRQTLGQGPEFLTYFQNEAQLEKSRLLSDRFSAERPKGSFSTLEIQRTEQGDSAMYLCASSPRDTYEQYFGPGTRLTVT.

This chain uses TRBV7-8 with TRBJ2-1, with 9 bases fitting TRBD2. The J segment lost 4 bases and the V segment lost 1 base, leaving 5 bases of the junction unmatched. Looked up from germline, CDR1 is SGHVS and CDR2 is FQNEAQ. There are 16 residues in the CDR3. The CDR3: CASSLVSGGFYNEQFF. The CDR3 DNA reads TGTGCCAGCAGCTTAGTTAGCGGGGGTTTTTACAATGAGCAGTTCTTC.

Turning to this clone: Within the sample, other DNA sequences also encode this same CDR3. The CDR3 sequence: CASSVSGQETQYF. The CDR3 DNA follows: TGTGCCAGCAGCGTTTCAGGGCAAGAGACCCAGTACTTC. The chain couples TRBV9 to TRBJ2-5, with D perhaps TRBD1 (5 bases). CDR1 SGDLS and CDR2 YYNGEE come from the germline V gene. The CDR3 runs 13 residues. V was trimmed by 2 bases and J by 2 bases, leaving 7 bases between them.

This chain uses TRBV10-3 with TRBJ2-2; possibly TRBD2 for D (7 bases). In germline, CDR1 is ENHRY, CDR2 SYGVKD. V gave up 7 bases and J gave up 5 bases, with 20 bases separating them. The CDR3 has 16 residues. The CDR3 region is CAITEGGALGTGELFF. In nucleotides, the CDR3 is TGTGCCATCACCGAGGGGGGGGCGCTGGGGACCGGGGAGCTGTTTTTT.

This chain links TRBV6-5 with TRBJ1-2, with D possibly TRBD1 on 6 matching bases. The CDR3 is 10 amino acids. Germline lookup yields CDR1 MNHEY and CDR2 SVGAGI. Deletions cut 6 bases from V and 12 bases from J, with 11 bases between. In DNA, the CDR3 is TGTGCCAGCAGGACCACAGGGCACACCTTC. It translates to CASRTTGHTF.

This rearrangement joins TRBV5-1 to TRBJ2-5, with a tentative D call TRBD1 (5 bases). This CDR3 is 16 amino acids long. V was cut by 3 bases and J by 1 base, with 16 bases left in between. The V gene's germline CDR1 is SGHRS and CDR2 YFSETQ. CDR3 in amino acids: CASSSSFLGLQETQYF. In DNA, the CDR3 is TGCGCCAGCAGCTCAAGTTTTCTGGGGCTCCAAGAGACCCAGTACTTC.

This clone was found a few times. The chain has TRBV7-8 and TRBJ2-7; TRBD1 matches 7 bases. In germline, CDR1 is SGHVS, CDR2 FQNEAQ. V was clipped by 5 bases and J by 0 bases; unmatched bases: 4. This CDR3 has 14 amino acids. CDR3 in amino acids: CASSPRTGSYEQYF. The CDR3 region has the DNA TGTGCCAGCAGCCCCCGGACAGGCTCCTACGAGCAGTACTTC.

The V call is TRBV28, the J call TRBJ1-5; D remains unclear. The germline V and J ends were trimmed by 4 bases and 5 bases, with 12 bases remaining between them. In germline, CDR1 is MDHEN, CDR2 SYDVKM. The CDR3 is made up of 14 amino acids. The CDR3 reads CASSSAGIYQPQHF. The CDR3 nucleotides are TGTGCCAGCAGTTCAGCGGGGATTTATCAGCCCCAGCATTTT.

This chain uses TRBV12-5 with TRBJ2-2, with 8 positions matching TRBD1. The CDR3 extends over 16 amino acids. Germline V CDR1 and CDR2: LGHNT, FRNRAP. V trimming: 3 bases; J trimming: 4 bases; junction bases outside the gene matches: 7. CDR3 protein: CASGFGQGRGTGELFF. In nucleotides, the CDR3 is TGTGCTAGTGGTTTTGGACAGGGACGGGGCACCGGGGAGCTGTTTTTT.